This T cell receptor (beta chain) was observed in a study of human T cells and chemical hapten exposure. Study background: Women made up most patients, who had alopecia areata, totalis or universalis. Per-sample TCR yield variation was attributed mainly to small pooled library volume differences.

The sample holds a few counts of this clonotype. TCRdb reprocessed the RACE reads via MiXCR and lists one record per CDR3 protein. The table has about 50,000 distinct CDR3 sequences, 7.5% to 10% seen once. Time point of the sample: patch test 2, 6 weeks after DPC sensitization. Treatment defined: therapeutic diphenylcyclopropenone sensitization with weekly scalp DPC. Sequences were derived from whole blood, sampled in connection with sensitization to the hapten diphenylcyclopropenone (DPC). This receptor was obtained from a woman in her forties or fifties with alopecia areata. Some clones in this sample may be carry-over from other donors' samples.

CDR3 in DNA: TGTGCCAGCAGCTTAGAGGGGATCCCAGACAGGGGGTCCTACAATGAGCAGTTCTTC. Translating it yields CASSLEGIPDRGSYNEQFF. The chain combines TRBV7-9 with TRBJ2-1, with 9 bases aligning to TRBD1. The germline gives CDR1 SEHNR, CDR2 FQNEAQ (reference sequence). This CDR3 is 19 amino acids long. V was clipped by 1 base and J by 1 base; unmatched bases: 11.